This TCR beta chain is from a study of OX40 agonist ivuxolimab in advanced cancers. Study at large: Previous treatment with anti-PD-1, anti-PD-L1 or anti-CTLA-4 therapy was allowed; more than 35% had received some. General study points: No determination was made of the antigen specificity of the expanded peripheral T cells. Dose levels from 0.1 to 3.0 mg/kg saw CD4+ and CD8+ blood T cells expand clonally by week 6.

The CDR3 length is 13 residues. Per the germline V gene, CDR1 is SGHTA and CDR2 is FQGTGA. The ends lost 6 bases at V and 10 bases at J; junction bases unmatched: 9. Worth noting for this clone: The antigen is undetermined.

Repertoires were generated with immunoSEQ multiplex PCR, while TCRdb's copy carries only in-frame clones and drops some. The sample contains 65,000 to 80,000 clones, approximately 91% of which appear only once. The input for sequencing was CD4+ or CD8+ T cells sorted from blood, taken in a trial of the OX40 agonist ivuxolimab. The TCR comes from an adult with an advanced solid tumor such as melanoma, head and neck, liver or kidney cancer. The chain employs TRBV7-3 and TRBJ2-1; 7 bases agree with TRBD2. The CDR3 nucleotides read TGTGCCAGCAGGCTAGATGCGGGAGCAGAGCAGTTCTTC. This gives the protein CASRLDAGAEQFF.